This is a list of T cell receptor beta chains from one sample in a study of CD8+CD57+ T cells in acquired aplastic anemia. TCRdb passed the reads through MiXCR, listing each CDR3 protein once. The table shows around 190,000 distinct CDR3 sequences, with around 60% occurring only once. The sequenced sample was sorted CD4+, CD8+, or CD8+CD57+ T cells (not recorded which) from PBMCs. The source of these receptors is a human donor in good health. The CDR3 runs from the conserved cysteine through the conserved F or W. D genes are given only for firm matches. Clone size is stated in some rows and not others, as once, few, many or a class when expanded.

V gene	D gene	J gene	clone size	CDR3 protein	CDR3 DNA
TRBV15	.	TRBJ2-2	.	CATSRAETGELFF	TGTGCCACCAGCAGAGCCGAAACCGGGGAGCTGTTTTTT
TRBV10-3	.	TRBJ2-7	.	CAISEQSRLRPYEQYF	TGTGCCATCAGTGAGCAATCCAGGTTGAGGCCCTACGAGCAGTACTTC
TRBV11-3	TRBD2	TRBJ2-1	many	CASSPRTSGGNAYNEQFF	TGTGCCAGCAGCCCTCGGACTAGCGGGGGGAACGCCTACAATGAGCAGTTCTTC
TRBV7-3	TRBD1	TRBJ2-3	.	CASSHRGNNEQYF	TGTGCCAGCAGCCACAGGGGGAACAATGAGCAGTATTTT
TRBV24-1	TRBD1	TRBJ2-2	.	CATSVTGARGPGELFF	TGTGCCACCAGTGTCACAGGGGCCAGGGGGCCCGGGGAGCTGTTTTTT
TRBV29-1	.	TRBJ2-7	.	CSVLQVGSYEQYF	TGCAGCGTTTTACAGGTTGGGTCCTACGAGCAGTACTTC
TRBV18	.	TRBJ1-4	.	CASSPPSVGKKLFF	TGTGCCAGCTCACCACCGAGTGTTGGTAAAAAACTGTTTTTT
TRBV7-6	TRBD2	TRBJ2-7	.	CASSPGTSSNEQYF	TGTGCCAGCAGCCCCGGGACTAGCTCCAACGAGCAGTACTTC
TRBV7-8	TRBD1	TRBJ2-1	.	CASSYPGTGDINEQFF	TGTGCCAGCAGCTACCCCGGGACAGGGGATATCAATGAGCAGTTCTTC
TRBV7-6	.	TRBJ1-4	.	CASSLRVSGENEKLFF	TGTGCCAGCAGCTTAAGGGTTAGCGGGGAAAATGAAAAACTGTTTTTT
TRBV12-3/TRBV12-4	.	TRBJ1-6	few	CASSPGAGVNSPLHF	TGTGCCAGCAGCCCTGGCGCAGGGGTTAATTCACCCCTCCACTTT
TRBV2	TRBD1	TRBJ1-1	.	CASSEAGTVPYTEAFF	TGTGCCAGCAGTGAAGCAGGGACAGTACCCTACACTGAAGCTTTCTTT
TRBV9	TRBD1	TRBJ2-7	.	CASSARQGTLYEQYF	TGTGCCAGCAGCGCTAGACAGGGGACCCTCTACGAGCAGTACTTC
TRBV20-1	.	TRBJ1-1	.	CSARSGLAAFF	TGCAGTGCCAGGTCGGGACTTGCGGCTTTCTTT
TRBV7-9	.	TRBJ2-2	.	CASSNGDNEQFF	TGTGCCAGCAGCAATGGGGACAATGAGCAGTTTTTT
TRBV7-2	.	TRBJ2-7	.	CASSPGSGDYEQYF	TGTGCCAGCAGCCCAGGGAGTGGGGACTACGAGCAGTACTTC
TRBV12-3/TRBV12-4	.	TRBJ2-1	many	CASSLVGYNEQFF	TGTGCCAGCAGTTTAGTGGGGTACAATGAGCAGTTCTTC
TRBV3-1	TRBD1	TRBJ2-7	few	CASSQDPGQISYEQYF	TGTGCCAGCAGCCAAGATCCGGGACAGATCTCCTACGAGCAGTACTTC
TRBV13	.	TRBJ1-3	many	CASSLDSTGNTIYF	TGTGCCAGCAGCTTGGACTCCACTGGAAACACCATATATTTT
TRBV11-2	TRBD2	TRBJ2-7	.	CASSHGGGGPYEQYF	TGTGCCAGCAGCCACGGCGGGGGTGGACCCTACGAGCAGTACTTC
TRBV14	TRBD2	TRBJ2-7	many	CASSQVLAGRTYEQYF	TGTGCCAGCAGCCAGGTACTAGCGGGGCGTACCTACGAGCAGTACTTC
TRBV10-3	.	TRBJ2-7	.	CAISPASFYEQYF	TGTGCCATCAGCCCTGCAAGCTTCTACGAGCAGTACTTC
TRBV10-1	.	TRBJ1-2	.	CASSDNYGYTF	TGCGCCAGCAGTGACAACTATGGCTACACCTTC
TRBV7-2	.	TRBJ2-3	.	CASSLFTVSTDTQYF	TGTGCCAGCAGCTTGTTCACGGTTAGCACAGATACGCAGTATTTT
TRBV4-2	.	TRBJ2-3	many	CASSQDEGTDTQYF	TGTGCCAGCAGCCAAGATGAAGGGACAGATACGCAGTATTTT
TRBV20-1	TRBD2	TRBJ2-3	.	CSAIEAGGLLDTQYF	TGCAGTGCCATCGAAGCGGGAGGCCTGCTTGATACGCAGTATTTT
TRBV25-1	.	TRBJ2-1	.	CASSSGDNEQFF	TGTGCCAGCAGTTCAGGGGACAATGAGCAGTTCTTC
TRBV7-6	.	TRBJ1-3	.	CASSPNRGVGGNTIYF	TGTGCCAGCAGCCCAAACCGGGGGGTGGGCGGAAACACCATATATTTT
TRBV20-1	TRBD2	TRBJ2-5	.	CSAPSERGVETQYF	TGCAGTGCTCCCTCCGAGCGGGGGGTGGAGACCCAGTACTTC
TRBV7-3	TRBD2	TRBJ2-3	many	CASSLGPGLAGQDTQYF	TGTGCCAGCAGCTTAGGGCCGGGACTAGCGGGACAGGATACGCAGTATTTT
TRBV7-3	.	TRBJ2-5	.	CASSPNGAVGETQYF	TGTGCCAGCAGCCCGAACGGGGCAGTGGGCGAGACCCAGTACTTC
TRBV24-1	.	TRBJ2-7	many	CATSVGVIVEQYF	TGTGCCACCAGTGTAGGGGTGATAGTTGAGCAGTACTTC
TRBV2	.	TRBJ1-1	.	CASVSLGNTEAFF	TGTGCCAGCGTTTCGTTAGGCAACACTGAAGCTTTCTTT
TRBV7-2	.	TRBJ2-7	.	CASSTRRGDPYEQYF	TGTGCCAGCAGCACACGGAGGGGAGACCCCTACGAGCAGTACTTC
TRBV7-3	.	TRBJ1-2	.	CASSSGQTNYGYTF	TGTGCCAGCAGCTCGGGACAAACAAACTATGGCTACACCTTC
TRBV19	TRBD1	TRBJ2-7	few	CASSPRDRDDEQYF	TGTGCCAGTAGTCCGCGGGACAGGGATGACGAGCAGTACTTC
TRBV12-3/TRBV12-4	.	TRBJ1-2	.	CASEVANYGYTF	TGTGCCAGCGAAGTAGCTAACTATGGCTACACCTTC
TRBV6-6	TRBD2	TRBJ2-7	.	CASKVSASGTGEQYF	TGTGCCAGCAAGGTATCGGCTAGCGGGACGGGTGAGCAGTACTTC
TRBV20-1	TRBD2	TRBJ2-1	once	CSARGRGRTNNEQFF	TGCAGTGCTAGGGGGCGCGGGAGGACCAACAATGAGCAGTTCTTC
TRBV5-1	.	TRBJ2-7	.	CASSWAGHPYEQYF	TGCGCCAGCAGCTGGGCGGGACACCCTTACGAGCAGTACTTC
TRBV9	TRBD1	TRBJ2-7	.	CASSVEGTAYEQYF	TGTGCCAGCAGCGTAGAGGGGACAGCCTACGAGCAGTACTTC
TRBV20-1	.	TRBJ2-7	once	CSYVRVSYEQYF	TGCAGTTACGTAAGGGTCTCCTACGAGCAGTACTTC
TRBV10-3	TRBD1	TRBJ1-6	.	CAARTGAHNSPLHF	TGTGCCGCCCGGACAGGCGCTCATAATTCACCCCTCCACTTT
TRBV10-3	.	TRBJ1-5	few	CASSKYRDDQPQHF	TGTGCCAGCAGTAAATACAGGGACGACCAGCCCCAGCATTTT
TRBV7-3	TRBD2	TRBJ2-4	.	CASRSAGGEQYF	TGTGCCAGCAGATCCGCGGGGGGTGAACAGTACTTC
TRBV29-1	TRBD2	TRBJ2-1	few	CSVDLAGGDNEQFF	TGCAGCGTGGACCTAGCGGGGGGCGACAATGAGCAGTTCTTC
TRBV20-1	TRBD1	TRBJ1-6	.	CSAKPGTGESPLHF	TGCAGTGCTAAGCCCGGGACAGGTGAATCACCCCTCCACTTT
TRBV7-9	.	TRBJ2-6	many	CASSLLKGAGANVLTF	TGTGCCAGCAGCTTGCTAAAAGGGGCCGGGGCCAACGTCCTGACTTTC
TRBV20-1	.	TRBJ2-7	few	CSASGSSYEQYF	TGCAGTGCTAGCGGGAGCTCCTACGAGCAGTACTTC
TRBV5-6	.	TRBJ1-1	many	CASNSGGAGVGTEAFF	TGTGCCAGCAACAGTGGGGGAGCTGGGGTCGGCACTGAAGCTTTCTTT
TRBV7-9	.	TRBJ1-1	many	CASSLPFVAEAFF	TGTGCCAGCAGCCTCCCTTTTGTAGCTGAAGCTTTCTTT
TRBV5-4	.	TRBJ1-1	.	CASGFMGNTAASF	TGTGCCAGCGGGTTTATGGGTAACACTGCAGCTTCCTTT